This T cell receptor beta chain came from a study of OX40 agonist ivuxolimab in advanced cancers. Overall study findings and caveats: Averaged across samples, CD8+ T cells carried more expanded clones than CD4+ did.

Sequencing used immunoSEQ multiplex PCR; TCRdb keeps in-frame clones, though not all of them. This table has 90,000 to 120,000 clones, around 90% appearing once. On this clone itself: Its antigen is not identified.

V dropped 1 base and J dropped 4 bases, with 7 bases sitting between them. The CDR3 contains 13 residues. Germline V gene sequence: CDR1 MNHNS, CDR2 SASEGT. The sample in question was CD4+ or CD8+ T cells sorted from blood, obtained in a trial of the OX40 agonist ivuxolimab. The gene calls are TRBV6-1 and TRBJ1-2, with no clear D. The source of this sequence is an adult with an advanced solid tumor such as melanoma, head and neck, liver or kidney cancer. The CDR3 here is CASSEGSAYGYTF. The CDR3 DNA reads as TGTGCCAGCAGTGAAGGCTCAGCCTATGGCTACACCTTC.